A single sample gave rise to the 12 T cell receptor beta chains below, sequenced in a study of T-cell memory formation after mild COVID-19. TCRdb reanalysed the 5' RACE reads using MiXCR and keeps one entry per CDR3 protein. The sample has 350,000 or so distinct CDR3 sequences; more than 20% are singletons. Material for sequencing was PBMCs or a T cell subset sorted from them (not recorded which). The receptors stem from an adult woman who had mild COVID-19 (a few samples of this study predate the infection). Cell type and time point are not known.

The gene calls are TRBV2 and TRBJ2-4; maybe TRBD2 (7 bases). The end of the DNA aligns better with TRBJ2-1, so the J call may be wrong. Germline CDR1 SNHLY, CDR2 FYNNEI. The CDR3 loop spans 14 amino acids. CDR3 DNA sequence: TGTGCCAGCAGTGAAGAACCGGGGAGGGACATTCAGTTCTTC. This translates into CASSEEPGRDIQFF.

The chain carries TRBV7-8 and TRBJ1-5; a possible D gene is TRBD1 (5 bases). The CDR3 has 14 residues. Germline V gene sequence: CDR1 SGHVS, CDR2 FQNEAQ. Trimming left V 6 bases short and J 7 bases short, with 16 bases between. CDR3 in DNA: TGTGCCAGCAGTCCTCAAGGGGCATGGCAGCCCCAGCATTTT. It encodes CASSPQGAWQPQHF.

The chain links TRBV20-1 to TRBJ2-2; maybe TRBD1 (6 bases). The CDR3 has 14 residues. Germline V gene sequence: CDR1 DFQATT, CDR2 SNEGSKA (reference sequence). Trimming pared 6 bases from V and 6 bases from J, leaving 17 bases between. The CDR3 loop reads CSAPRGRGSGELFF. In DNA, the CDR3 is TGCAGTGCCCCCCGGGGTAGGGGGTCCGGGGAGCTGTTTTTT.

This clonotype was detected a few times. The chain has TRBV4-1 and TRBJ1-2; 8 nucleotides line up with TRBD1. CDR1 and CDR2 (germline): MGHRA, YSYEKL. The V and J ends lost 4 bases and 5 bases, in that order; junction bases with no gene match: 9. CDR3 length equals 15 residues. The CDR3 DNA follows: TGCGCCAGCAGCCCCGAGGCAGGGGGCGAGTATGGCTACACCTTC. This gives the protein CASSPEAGGEYGYTF.

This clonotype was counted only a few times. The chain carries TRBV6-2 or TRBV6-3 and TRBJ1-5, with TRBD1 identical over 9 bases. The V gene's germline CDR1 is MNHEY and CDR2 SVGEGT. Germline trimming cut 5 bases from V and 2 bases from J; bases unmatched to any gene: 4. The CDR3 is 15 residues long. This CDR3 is CASSEQGAGNQPQHF. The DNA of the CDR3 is TGTGCCAGCAGTGAACAGGGGGCAGGCAATCAGCCCCAGCATTTT.

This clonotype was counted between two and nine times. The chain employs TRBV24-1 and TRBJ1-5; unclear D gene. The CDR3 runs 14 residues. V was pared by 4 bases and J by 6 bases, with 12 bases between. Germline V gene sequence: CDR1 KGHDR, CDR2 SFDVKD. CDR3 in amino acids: CATSDPTSSQPQHF. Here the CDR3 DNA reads TGTGCCACCAGTGACCCCACGTCGTCTCAGCCCCAGCATTTT.

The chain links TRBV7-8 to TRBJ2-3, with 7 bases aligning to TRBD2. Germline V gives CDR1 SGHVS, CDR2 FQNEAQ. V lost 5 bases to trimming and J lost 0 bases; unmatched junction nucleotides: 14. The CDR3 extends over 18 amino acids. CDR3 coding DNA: TGTGCCAGCAGCCCATACCATCGAGCGGGAACTAGCACAGATACGCAGTATTTT. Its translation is CASSPYHRAGTSTDTQYF.

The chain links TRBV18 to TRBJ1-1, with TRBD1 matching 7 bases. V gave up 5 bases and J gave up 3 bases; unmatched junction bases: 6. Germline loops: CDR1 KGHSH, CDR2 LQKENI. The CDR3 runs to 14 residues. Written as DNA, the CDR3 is TGTGCCAGCTCAAGACAGGGCGTCGACACTGAAGCTTTCTTT. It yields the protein CASSRQGVDTEAFF.

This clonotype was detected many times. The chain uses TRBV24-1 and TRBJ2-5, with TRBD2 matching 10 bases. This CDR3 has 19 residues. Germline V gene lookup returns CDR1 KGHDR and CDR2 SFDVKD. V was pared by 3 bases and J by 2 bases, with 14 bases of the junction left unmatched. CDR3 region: CATSDPAGGPFLAQETQYF. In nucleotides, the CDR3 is TGTGCCACCAGTGATCCAGCGGGGGGGCCTTTTTTGGCACAAGAGACCCAGTACTTC.

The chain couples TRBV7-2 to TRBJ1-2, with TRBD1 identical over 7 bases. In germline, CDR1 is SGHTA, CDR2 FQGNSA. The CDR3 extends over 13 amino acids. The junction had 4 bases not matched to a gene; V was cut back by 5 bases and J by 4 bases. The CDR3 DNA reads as TGTGCCAGCAGCGGAGGGGGCGGCTATGGCTACACCTTC. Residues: CASSGGGGYGYTF.

The CDR3 nucleotides are TGTGCCAGCAGTGCGACAGGGGGTTGGCAGTTCTTC. Translated: CASSATGGWQFF. The chain employs TRBV12-3 or TRBV12-4 and TRBJ2-1; 9 bases agree with TRBD1. With 5 bases clipped from V and 12 bases from J, the junction kept 5 bases outside the gene matches. The CDR3 has 12 amino acids.

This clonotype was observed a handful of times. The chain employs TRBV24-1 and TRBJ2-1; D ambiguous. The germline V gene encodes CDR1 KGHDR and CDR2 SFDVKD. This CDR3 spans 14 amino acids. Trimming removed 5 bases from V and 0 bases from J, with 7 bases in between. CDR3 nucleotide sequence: TGTGCCACCAGTGCGGAGAGCTCCTACAATGAGCAGTTCTTC. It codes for CATSAESSYNEQFF.